This T cell receptor beta chain was sequenced for a study of molecular identifiers for immune sequencing clone quantification (dated by TCRdb to 2016 to 2019). Looking at the study overall: For a replicate experiment, RNA from roughly 18,000 or 92,000 naive CD8 T cells was divided into five aliquots, and four of the five aliquots were sequenced. This methods study used CD8 T cells to benchmark TCR RNA copy counting and molecular-identifier clustering-based TCR repertoire sequencing (MIDCIRS).

For this clonotype: Its binding antigen is unknown. A read error may explain this, as a much larger clone is one base away.

For CDR1 and CDR2, the germline V gene (reference sequence) lists MNHEY and SMNVEV. The V and J ends are trimmed by 5 bases and 5 bases, leaving 16 bases between them. The CDR3 starts with the cysteine, ends with the phenylalanine, and has 15 residues. Only the CDR3 part of the read is kept: 45 bases, read in frame from the first base. Libraries of naive CD8 T cells were built from approximately 20,000 to 1,000,000 sorted cells, with 10%, 30% or 50% of the purified RNA used. Naive CD8 T cells, defined as CD8+CD4-CCR7+CD45RA+, were FACS-sorted into RLT Plus buffer on a BD FACSAria II. To test detection sensitivity, Jurkat RNA equal to ten TCR copies was added to samples of roughly 18,000-1,100,000 naive CD8 T cells. Enrichment of CD8 T cells was performed with RosetteSep CD8+ T Cell Enrichment Cocktail and Ficoll-Paque, after which ACK red cell lysis was carried out. The investigation overall reported the following: When barcode sub-clustering was left out, chimeric consensus sequences inflated TCR diversity, with chimeras reaching as high as 47%. Naive libraries contained spiked-in Jurkat TCR RNA (around ten copies' worth), which is not part of the donor repertoire. Even against a background of 850,000 to 1,000,000 naive CD8 T cells, spiked-in Jurkat TCR RNA amounting to a single cell's worth was reported to be detectable. Clones above 20 RNA copies held over 98% of molecules in CMV-specific effector cells but under 1% in naive cells. Highly expanded clone sizes could be underestimated because identical TCR molecules may share a barcode. Modeling estimated about three recovered TCR RNA copies per cell, compared with about ten by digital PCR, which implies approximately 30% capture efficiency.

The library was made by PCR. Instrument on record: Illumina HiSeq 4000. Bulk TCR libraries were generated as previously described, with the TCR primers listed in Table S5 used. Total RNA was purified with the Qiagen AllPrep DNA/RNA kit. Before analysis, reads from multiple sequencing runs of the same library were pooled. The original methods were these. Reads were retained only if their TCR constant sequence matched exactly, and those retained reads were trimmed to 150 nt and grouped according to their 12-nt molecular barcodes. Within each barcode group, reads were sub-clustered at a 15% Levenshtein threshold, and quality-weighted consensus sequences were built per RNA molecule. Non-functional sequences were filtered out, along with any lower-count sequence sitting one edit away from another sequence. Based on fitting two negative binomial distributions, any barcode sub-cluster with under 20% of the maximum read count was discarded. TCRdb ran its own pipeline on the public reads, namely fastp trimming at Q25 and MiXCR clone calling, and kept in-frame beta chains. Each entry is one CDR3 protein sequence, shown with its most common DNA and genes. None of the V and J calls come from the authors' own analysis; TCRdb made them. Here the sample has roughly 90,000 distinct CDR3 sequences; roughly 19% occur a single time. The ten largest make up roughly 0.93% of the sample.

The origin of this receptor is a human donor in good health. Some libraries in this study had Jurkat cell RNA spiked in. Sequenced input: naive CD8+ T cells from blood, with Jurkat cell RNA spiked in. What this sample's cell subset or site label stands for: FACS-sorted CD8+CD4-CCR7+CD45RA+ naive T cells. The rearranged chain carries TRBV27 and TRBJ2-1; the D gene is perhaps TRBD2, on 6 matching bases. The CDR3 region: CASSPTSSAHNEQFF. The DNA sequence follows: TGTGCCAGCAGTCCCACTAGCAGCGCCCACAATGAGCAGTTCTTC.